Each of the 20 T cell receptor beta chains below was sequenced from the same sample in a study of blood T cell repertoires in COVID-19. Sequencing used immunoSEQ multiplex PCR; TCRdb keeps in-frame clones, though not all of them. The sample records tens of thousands of clones, 87% being singletons. Sequenced sample: peripheral blood. The origin of the receptors is a human donor in a cohort sampled during active COVID-19.

This clone was found a few times. The V call is TRBV11-1, the J call TRBJ2-1; D might be TRBD2 (6 bases). The V gene lost 1 base and the J gene lost 5 bases, with 12 bases spanning the gap. This CDR3 has 15 residues. Germline lookup yields CDR1 SGHAT and CDR2 FQDESV (reference sequence). CDR3 region: CASSLGGRRDNEQFF. In DNA form, the CDR3 reads TGTGCCAGCAGCTTAGGGGGGAGGAGGGACAATGAGCAGTTCTTC.

The rearrangement links TRBV20-1 to TRBJ2-4, with a weak D call TRBD2 (6 bases). The CDR3 is 15 residues long. Per the germline V gene, CDR1 is DFQATT and CDR2 is SNEGSKA (reference sequence). Trimming pared 3 bases from V and 2 bases from J, leaving 14 bases between. The CDR3 loop is CSASNSGGTKNIQYF. The CDR3 region has the DNA TGCAGTGCTAGTAATAGTGGGGGGACCAAAAACATTCAGTACTTC.

V is TRBV15 and J is TRBJ2-7; 10 nucleotides agree with TRBD2. In germline, CDR1 is LNHNV, CDR2 YYDKDF (reference sequence). The V gene end was trimmed by 5 bases and the J gene end by 7 bases; junction bases not matched to a gene: 8. The CDR3 length is 14 residues. CDR3 protein: CATSGGLATGEQYF. The DNA for the CDR3 is TGTGCCACCAGCGGGGGACTAGCGACTGGTGAGCAGTACTTC.

This sequence joins TRBV2 and TRBJ2-5; possibly TRBD2 for D (6 bases). The germline V gene has CDR1 SNHLY and CDR2 FYNNEI. V lost 6 bases to trimming and J lost 1 base, with 18 bases between them. The CDR3 has 16 residues. CDR3 residues: CASRFSRLGGQETQYF. For the CDR3, the DNA is TGTGCCAGCAGGTTTTCAAGGTTGGGGGGCCAAGAGACCCAGTACTTC.

The chain carries TRBV6-2 or TRBV6-3 and TRBJ2-7; the match to TRBD2 covers 7 bases. CDR1 MNHEY and CDR2 SVGEGT come from the germline V gene. This CDR3 has 14 amino acids. The trim removed 4 bases at V and 6 bases at J, leaving 9 bases unmatched. In nucleotides, the CDR3 is TGTGCCAGCAGTTCATTCGGGGGGTTGGCCGAGCAGTACTTC. Its translation is CASSSFGGLAEQYF.

The CDR3 bases are TGTGCCAGCAGCACTTCCGGGACAGGGATCACCGGGGAGCTGTTTTTT. As protein: CASSTSGTGITGELFF. This sequence joins TRBV7-2 and TRBJ2-2; the match to TRBD1 covers 9 bases. There are 16 residues in the CDR3. V trimming: 5 bases; J trimming: 4 bases; junction bases outside the gene matches: 8. From germline, CDR1 is SGHTA and CDR2 FQGNSA. Full variable domain (remainder filled in from reference TRBV7-2 and TRBJ2-2): GAGVSQSPSNKVTEKGKDVELRCDPISGHTALYWYRQSLGQGLEFLIYFQGNSAPDKSGLPSDRFSAERTGGSVSTLTIQRTQQEDSAVYLCASSTSGTGITGELFFGEGSRLTVL.

CDR3 sequence reads: CASSLGSSLDQPQHF. DNA for the CDR3: TGCGCCAGCAGCTTGGGGTCGTCTTTAGATCAGCCCCAGCATTTT. V usage is TRBV5-1 and J usage is TRBJ1-5; no clear D. The CDR3 extends over 15 amino acids. Looked up from germline, CDR1 is SGHRS and CDR2 is YFSETQ. V shed 0 bases and J shed 5 bases, with 12 bases lying between them.

V usage is TRBV14 and J usage is TRBJ2-3; 7 bases are shared with TRBD2. V shed 1 base and J 2 bases; nucleotides not matched to a gene: 6. The CDR3 loop spans 16 amino acids. The V gene's germline CDR1 is SGHDN and CDR2 FVKESK. CDR3: CASSQGWRGNTDTQYF. DNA of the CDR3: TGTGCCAGCAGCCAAGGTTGGCGGGGGAACACAGATACGCAGTATTTT.

The rearrangement links TRBV11-1 to TRBJ2-7; D is perhaps TRBD2 (6 bases). V lost 1 base, J lost 2 bases, and 15 bases lay in between. This CDR3 is built from 16 residues. CDR1 is SGHAT and CDR2 is FQDESV in the germline V gene (reference sequence). This CDR3 is CASSLGDTWGAYEQYF. The DNA for the CDR3 is TGTGCCAGCAGCTTAGGTGATACGTGGGGGGCCTACGAGCAGTACTTC.

This clone was counted between two and nine times. The chain carries TRBV13 and TRBJ1-2, with no clear D. The germline gives CDR1 PRHDT, CDR2 FYEKMQ (reference sequence). V was pared by 5 bases and J by 2 bases, with 9 bases between. This CDR3 spans 13 amino acids. In DNA, the CDR3 is TGTGCCAGCAGCACAACGACAAACTATGGCTACACCTTC. This sequence encodes CASSTTTNYGYTF.

The chain couples TRBV9 to TRBJ1-1; D is possibly TRBD1 (5 bases). This CDR3 is 16 amino acids long. V lost 3 bases and J lost 1, with 16 bases in between. The germline CDR1 and CDR2 sequences are SGDLS and YYNGEE. The CDR3 DNA reads as TGTGCCAGCAGCGGGGAGGACGACAGTCGGAACACTGAAGCTTTCTTT. Amino acids: CASSGEDDSRNTEAFF.

CDR3 sequence reads: CASSQARQGINEKLFF. Written as DNA, the CDR3 is TGTGCCAGCAGCCAAGCTAGACAGGGAATTAATGAAAAACTGTTTTTT. V gene TRBV4-2 combines with J gene TRBJ1-4, with TRBD1 identical over 7 bases. The V and J ends lost 1 base and 4 bases, in that order; junction bases with no gene match: 6. Looked up from germline, CDR1 is LGHNA and CDR2 is YNFKEQ. The CDR3 is 16 residues long.

This clone was observed a handful of times. J is TRBJ1-2 and V is TRBV4-1; 8 nucleotides match TRBD1. The CDR3 sequence is 15 residues long. Germline CDR1 reads MGHRA; CDR2 reads YSYEKL. V dropped 2 bases and J dropped 1; count of bases not matched to a gene: 3. As DNA, the CDR3 is TGCGCCAGCAGCCAACCGGACAGGGTTAACTATGGCTACACCTTC. Protein: CASSQPDRVNYGYTF.

The gene calls are TRBV19 and TRBJ1-1, with TRBD1 as a possible D gene (5 bases). CDR1 and CDR2 (germline): LNHDA, SQIVND (reference sequence). The length of the CDR3 is 15 residues. V lost 7 bases and J lost 0, with 15 bases in between. The CDR3 DNA sequence: TGTGCCAGTATTGCGGGGTGGGGCGTGAACACTGAAGCTTTCTTT. Encoded protein: CASIAGWGVNTEAFF.

V usage is TRBV28 and J usage is TRBJ2-1; no firm D call. Germline V CDR1 and CDR2: MDHEN, SYDVKM. Trimming took 3 bases from V and 6 from J, leaving 6 bases between them. The CDR3 is 12 residues long. The CDR3: CASSFGFNEQFF. Here the CDR3 DNA reads TGTGCCAGCAGTTTTGGCTTCAATGAGCAGTTCTTC.

The chain joins TRBV5-1 to TRBJ1-5; possibly TRBD1 for D (5 bases). The germline gives CDR1 SGHRS, CDR2 YFSETQ. This CDR3 region has 15 residues. The V and J ends lost 1 base and 7 bases respectively, with 15 bases between them. The CDR3, as DNA: TGCGCCAGCAGCTTGTCGGCAGGGTTTGGACAGCCCCAGCATTTT. It codes for CASSLSAGFGQPQHF.

The rearrangement links TRBV18 to TRBJ2-1; 10 nucleotides align to TRBD2. The V gene end was trimmed by 2 bases and the J gene end by 2 bases; junction bases not matched to a gene: 6. The germline gives CDR1 KGHSH, CDR2 LQKENI. CDR3 length: 17 residues. This chain's CDR3 is CASSPFTSGATYNEQFF. In DNA, the CDR3 is TGTGCCAGCTCACCATTTACTAGCGGGGCTACCTACAATGAGCAGTTCTTC.

This chain links TRBV2 with TRBJ1-2, with 9 nucleotides matching TRBD1. This CDR3 region has 12 residues. Germline V gives CDR1 SNHLY, CDR2 FYNNEI. The V gene end was trimmed by 11 bases and the J gene end by 4 bases; junction bases not matched to a gene: 5. The CDR3 protein is CAGRTGVYGYTF. As DNA, the CDR3 is TGTGCCGGACGGACAGGGGTCTATGGCTACACCTTC. Full variable domain (outside the CDR3, taken from reference TRBV2 and TRBJ1-2): EPEVTQTPSHQVTQMGQEVILRCVPISNHLYFYWYRQILGQKVEFLVSFYNNEISEKSEIFDDQFSVERPDGSNFTLKIRSTKLEDSAMYFCAGRTGVYGYTFGSGTRLTVV.

This chain links TRBV11-1 with TRBJ2-2; the match to TRBD2 covers 8 bases. CDR1 SGHAT and CDR2 FQDESV come from the germline V gene (reference sequence). The CDR3 covers 16 residues. The trim removed 4 bases at V and 4 bases at J, leaving 8 bases unmatched. CDR3 DNA: TGTGCCAGCAGCTCCCAGGCTAGCGGGCCCACCGGGGAGCTGTTTTTT. The encoded protein is CASSSQASGPTGELFF.

The CDR3 here is CASSSQGLTYQETQYF. In nucleotides, the CDR3 is TGTGCCAGCAGCTCCCAGGGCCTTACGTACCAAGAGACCCAGTACTTC. The gene calls are TRBV7-9 and TRBJ2-5, with TRBD1 as a possible D gene (5 bases). The ends were cut back, 4 bases at V and 0 bases at J, with 15 bases in the middle. From germline, CDR1 is SEHNR and CDR2 FQNEAQ (reference sequence). The CDR3 is 16 residues long. The whole variable domain, remainder taken from reference TRBV7-9 and TRBJ2-5, is DTGVSQNPRHKITKRGQNVTFRCDPISEHNRLYWYRQTLGQGPEFLTYFQNEAQLEKSRLLSDRFSAERPKGSFSTLEIQRTEQGDSAMYLCASSSQGLTYQETQYFGPGTRLLVL.